This entry describes one TCR beta chain. Its antigen is unknown. All included Susac syndrome patients satisfied recently defined diagnostic criteria for definite or probable disease. This sample is part of a study of CD8 T cells in Susac syndrome. Study information: Patients with Susac syndrome had blood drawn and were at that point therapy-naive, on corticosteroids, or on intravenous immunoglobulin alone.

Study outcomes and limitations: In Susac syndrome, the CD4+ T cell repertoires did not show clonal expansion.

Random-hexamer reverse transcription was applied to roughly 0.5 to 1 ug RNA. Across 54 Vbeta and 13 Jbeta, immunoSEQ multiplex PCR amplified TCR beta CDR3. TCRdb reanalysed the immunoSEQ multiplex PCR reads using MiXCR and keeps one entry per CDR3 protein. The data show about 200,000 distinct CDR3 sequences, around nine tenths seen once. The CDR3 sequence is 15 residues long. CDR1 and CDR2 (germline): SGHVS, FNYEAQ. The ends lost 3 bases at V and 7 bases at J; junction bases unmatched: 8. Sequencing used CD4+ T cells from PBMCs. This sequence originates from a human donor with Susac syndrome. This sequence joins TRBV7-6 and TRBJ1-1; 10 positions agree with TRBD1. CDR3 residues: CASSFPTGGLSEAFF. Here the CDR3 DNA reads TGTGCCAGCAGCTTCCCGACAGGGGGCCTAAGTGAAGCTTTCTTT.